This TCR beta chain was sequenced in a study of early T cells in non-severe SARS-CoV-2 infection. About the study: The authors sequenced bulk RNA from unsorted whole blood, leaving chains unpaired.

A note on this clonotype: Its target is not known.

V shed 5 bases and J shed 7 bases, with 13 bases lying between them. Germline-derived CDR1 and CDR2 are SGHDT and YYEEEE. The CDR3 covers 14 residues. TCRdb fed the 5' RACE reads into MiXCR, producing one record per CDR3 protein. The sample yields about 58,000 distinct CDR3 sequences, around 12% seen once. Broader study findings: VDJdb-based matching was biased toward anti-spike CD8 responses and missed private and CD4 specificities.

Sequencing used whole blood, obtained at baseline. The chain couples TRBV5-6 to TRBJ1-6; D call uncertain. This TCR derives from an adult who was a healthcare worker with PCR-confirmed SARS-CoV-2 infection or an uninfected control (not recorded which). The donor label of this sample is uncertain. The CDR3 loop reads CASSYGRENSPLHF. The CDR3 DNA sequence: TGTGCCAGCAGTTACGGACGGGAGAATTCACCCCTCCACTTT.